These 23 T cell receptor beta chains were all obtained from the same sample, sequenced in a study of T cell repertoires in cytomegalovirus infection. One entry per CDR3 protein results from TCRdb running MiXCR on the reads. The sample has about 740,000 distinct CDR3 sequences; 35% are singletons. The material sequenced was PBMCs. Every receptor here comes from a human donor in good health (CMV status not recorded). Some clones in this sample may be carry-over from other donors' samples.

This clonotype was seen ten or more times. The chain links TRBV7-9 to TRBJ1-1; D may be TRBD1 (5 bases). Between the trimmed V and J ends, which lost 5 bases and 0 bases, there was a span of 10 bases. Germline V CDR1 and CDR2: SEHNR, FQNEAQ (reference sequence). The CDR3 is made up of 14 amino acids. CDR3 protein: CASSPGGVNTEAFF. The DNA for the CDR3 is TGTGCCAGCAGCCCCGGAGGGGTGAACACTGAAGCTTTCTTT. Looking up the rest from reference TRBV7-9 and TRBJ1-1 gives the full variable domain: DTGVSQNPRHKITKRGQNVTFRCDPISEHNRLYWYRQTLGQGPEFLTYFQNEAQLEKSRLLSDRFSAERPKGSFSTLEIQRTEQGDSAMYLCASSPGGVNTEAFFGQGTRLTVV.

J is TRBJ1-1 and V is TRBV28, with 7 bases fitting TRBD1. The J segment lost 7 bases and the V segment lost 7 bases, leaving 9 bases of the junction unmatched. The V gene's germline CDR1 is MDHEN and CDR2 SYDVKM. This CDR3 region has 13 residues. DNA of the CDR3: TGTGCCAGCAAGACAGGGCATTCCCGTGAAGCTTTCTTT. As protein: CASKTGHSREAFF.

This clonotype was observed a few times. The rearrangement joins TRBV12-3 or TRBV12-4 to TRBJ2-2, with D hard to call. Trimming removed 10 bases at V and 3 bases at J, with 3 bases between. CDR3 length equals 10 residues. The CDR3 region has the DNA TGTGCCACTTACACCGGGGAGCTGTTTTTT. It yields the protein CATYTGELFF.

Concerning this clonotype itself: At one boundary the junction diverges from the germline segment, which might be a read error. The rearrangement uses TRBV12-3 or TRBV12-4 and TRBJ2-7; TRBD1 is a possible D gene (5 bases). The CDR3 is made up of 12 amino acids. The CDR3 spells CASSLDIYDQYF. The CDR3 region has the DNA TGTGCCAGCAGTTTGGACATTTACGATCAGTACTTC.

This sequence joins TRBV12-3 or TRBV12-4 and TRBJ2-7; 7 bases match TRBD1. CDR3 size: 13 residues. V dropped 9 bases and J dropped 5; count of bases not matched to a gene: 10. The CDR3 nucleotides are TGTGCCAGGTTACTTAACAGGGGCCACGAGCAGTACTTC. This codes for CARLLNRGHEQYF.

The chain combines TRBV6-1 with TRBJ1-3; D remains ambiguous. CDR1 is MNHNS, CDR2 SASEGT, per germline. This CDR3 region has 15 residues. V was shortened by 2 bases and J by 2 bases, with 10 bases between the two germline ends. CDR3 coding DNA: TGTGCCAGCAGTGAATCTGGGATTCCTGGAAACACCATATATTTT. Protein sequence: CASSESGIPGNTIYF.

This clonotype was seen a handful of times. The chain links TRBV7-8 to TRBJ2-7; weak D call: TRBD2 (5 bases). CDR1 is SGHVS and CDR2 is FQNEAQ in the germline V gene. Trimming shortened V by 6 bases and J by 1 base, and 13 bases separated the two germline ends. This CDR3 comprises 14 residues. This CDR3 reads CASRLDLFSYEQYF. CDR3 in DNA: TGTGCCAGCAGATTGGACTTATTTTCCTACGAGCAGTACTTC. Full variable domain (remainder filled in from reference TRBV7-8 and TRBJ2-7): GAGVSQSPRYKVAKRGQDVALRCDPISGHVSLFWYQQALGQGPEFLTYFQNEAQLDKSGLPSDRFFAERPEGSVSTLKIQRTQQEDSAVYLCASRLDLFSYEQYFGPGTRLTVT.

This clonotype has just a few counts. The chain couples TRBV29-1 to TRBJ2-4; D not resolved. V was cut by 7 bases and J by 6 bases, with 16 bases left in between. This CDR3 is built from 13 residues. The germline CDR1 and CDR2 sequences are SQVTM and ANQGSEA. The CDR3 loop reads CSARLGLGNIQYF. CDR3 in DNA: TGCAGCGCCCGGTTAGGGCTTGGAAACATTCAGTACTTC.

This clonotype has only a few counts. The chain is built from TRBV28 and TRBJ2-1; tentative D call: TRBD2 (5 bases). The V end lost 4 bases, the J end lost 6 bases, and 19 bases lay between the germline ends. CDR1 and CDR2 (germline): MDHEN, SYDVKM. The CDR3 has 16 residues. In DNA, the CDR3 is TGTGCCAGCAGTTCACTGACTACGAGAACCAGCAATGAGCAGTTCTTC. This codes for CASSSLTTRTSNEQFF. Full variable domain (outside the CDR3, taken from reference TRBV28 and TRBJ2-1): DVKVTQSSRYLVKRTGEKVFLECVQDMDHENMFWYRQDPGLGLRLIYFSYDVKMKEKGDIPEGYSVSREKKERFSLILESASTNQTSMYLCASSSLTTRTSNEQFFGPGTRLTVL.

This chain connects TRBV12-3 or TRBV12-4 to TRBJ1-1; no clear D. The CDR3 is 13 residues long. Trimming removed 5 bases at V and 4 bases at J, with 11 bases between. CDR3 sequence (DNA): TGTGCCAGCAGTCGGGCCCATCTCACTGAAGCTTTCTTT. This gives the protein CASSRAHLTEAFF.

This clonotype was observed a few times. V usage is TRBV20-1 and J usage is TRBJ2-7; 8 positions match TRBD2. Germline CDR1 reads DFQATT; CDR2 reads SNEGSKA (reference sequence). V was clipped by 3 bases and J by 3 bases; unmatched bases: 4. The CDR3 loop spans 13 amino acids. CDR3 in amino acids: CSASRRGDYEQYF. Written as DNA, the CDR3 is TGCAGTGCTAGTCGGCGGGGGGACTACGAGCAGTACTTC.

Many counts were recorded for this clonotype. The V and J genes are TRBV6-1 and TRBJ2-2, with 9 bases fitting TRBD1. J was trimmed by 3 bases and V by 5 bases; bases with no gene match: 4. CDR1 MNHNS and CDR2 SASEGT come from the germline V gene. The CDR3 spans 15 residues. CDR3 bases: TGTGCCAGCAGTACAACAGGGGGCGACACCGGGGAGCTGTTTTTT. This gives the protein CASSTTGGDTGELFF.

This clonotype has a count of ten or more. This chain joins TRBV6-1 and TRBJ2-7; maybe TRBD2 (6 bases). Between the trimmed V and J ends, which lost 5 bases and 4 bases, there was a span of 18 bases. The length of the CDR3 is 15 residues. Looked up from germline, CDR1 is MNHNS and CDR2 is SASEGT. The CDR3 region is CASSRSSEGRYEQYF. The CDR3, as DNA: TGTGCCAGCAGTCGTTCTAGCGAGGGGAGGTACGAGCAGTACTTC.

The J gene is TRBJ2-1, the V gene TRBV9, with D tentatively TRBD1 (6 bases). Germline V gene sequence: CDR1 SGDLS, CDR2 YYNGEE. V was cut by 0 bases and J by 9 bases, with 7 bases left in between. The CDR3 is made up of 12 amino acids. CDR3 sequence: CASSVVGGEQFF. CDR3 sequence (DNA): TGTGCCAGCAGCGTAGTAGGGGGTGAGCAGTTCTTC.

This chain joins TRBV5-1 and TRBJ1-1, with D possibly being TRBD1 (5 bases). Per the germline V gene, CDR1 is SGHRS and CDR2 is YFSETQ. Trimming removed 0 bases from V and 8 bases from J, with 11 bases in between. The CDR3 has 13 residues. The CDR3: CASSLVGAREAFF. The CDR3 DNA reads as TGCGCCAGCAGCTTGGTTGGGGCCAGGGAAGCTTTCTTT. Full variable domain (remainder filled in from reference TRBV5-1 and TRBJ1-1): KAGVTQTPRYLIKTRGQQVTLSCSPISGHRSVSWYQQTPGQGLQFLFEYFSETQRNKGNFPGRFSGRQFSNSRSEMNVSTLELGDSALYLCASSLVGAREAFFGQGTRLTVV.

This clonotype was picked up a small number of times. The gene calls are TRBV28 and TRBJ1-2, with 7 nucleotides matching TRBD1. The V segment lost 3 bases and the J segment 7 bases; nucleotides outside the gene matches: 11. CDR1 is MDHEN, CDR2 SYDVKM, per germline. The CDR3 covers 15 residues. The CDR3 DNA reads TGTGCCAGCAGTTTCATGACAGGGCAAAGGGGTGGCTACACCTTC. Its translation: CASSFMTGQRGGYTF.

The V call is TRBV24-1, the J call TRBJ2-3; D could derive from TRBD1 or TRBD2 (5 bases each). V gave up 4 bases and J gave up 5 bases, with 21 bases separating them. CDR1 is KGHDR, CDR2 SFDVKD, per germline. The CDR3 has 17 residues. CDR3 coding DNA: TGTGCCACCAGTGAAAGACGGGGACCTTTGGGGATAGATACGCAGTATTTT. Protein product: CATSERRGPLGIDTQYF.

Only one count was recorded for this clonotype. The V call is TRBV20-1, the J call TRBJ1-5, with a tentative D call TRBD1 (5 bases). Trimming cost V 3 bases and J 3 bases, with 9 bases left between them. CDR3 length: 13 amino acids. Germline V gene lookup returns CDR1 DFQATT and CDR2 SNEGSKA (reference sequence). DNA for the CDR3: TGCAGTGCTAGCGGGGGGTACAATCAGCCCCAGCATTTT. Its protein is CSASGGYNQPQHF.

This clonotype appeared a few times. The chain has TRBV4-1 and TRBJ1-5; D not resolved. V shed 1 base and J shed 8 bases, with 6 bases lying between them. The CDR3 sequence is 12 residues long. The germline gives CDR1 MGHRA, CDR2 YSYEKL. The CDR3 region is CASSQGGEPQHF. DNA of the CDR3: TGCGCCAGCAGCCAAGGGGGAGAGCCCCAGCATTTT.

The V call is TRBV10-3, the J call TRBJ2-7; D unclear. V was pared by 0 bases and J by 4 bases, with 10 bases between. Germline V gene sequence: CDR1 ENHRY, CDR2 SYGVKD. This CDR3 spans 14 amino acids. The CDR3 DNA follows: TGTGCCATCAGTGAGTCGGAGTGGGGATACGAGCAGTACTTC. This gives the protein CAISESEWGYEQYF.

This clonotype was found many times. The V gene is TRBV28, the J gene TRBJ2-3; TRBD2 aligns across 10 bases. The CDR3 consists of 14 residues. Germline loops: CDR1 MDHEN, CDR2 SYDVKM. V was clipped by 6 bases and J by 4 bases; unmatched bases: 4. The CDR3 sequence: CASRAGGPADTQYF. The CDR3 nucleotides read TGTGCCAGCAGAGCGGGAGGGCCGGCAGATACGCAGTATTTT.

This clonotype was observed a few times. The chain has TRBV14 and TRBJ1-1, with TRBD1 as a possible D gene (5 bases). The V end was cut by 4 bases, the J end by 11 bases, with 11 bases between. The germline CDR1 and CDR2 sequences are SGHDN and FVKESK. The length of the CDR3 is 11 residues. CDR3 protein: CASSLGQRAFF. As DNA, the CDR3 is TGTGCCAGCAGCCTGGGGCAACGGGCTTTCTTT.

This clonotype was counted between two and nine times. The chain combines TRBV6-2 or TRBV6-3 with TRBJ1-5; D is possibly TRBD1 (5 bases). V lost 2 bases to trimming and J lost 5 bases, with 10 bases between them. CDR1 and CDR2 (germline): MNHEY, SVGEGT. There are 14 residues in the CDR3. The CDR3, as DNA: TGTGCCAGCAGTTACGGGTGGGACGATCAGCCCCAGCATTTT. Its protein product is CASSYGWDDQPQHF.